This T cell receptor beta chain is drawn from a study of blood T cell repertoires in COVID-19. On the study more broadly: Acute and convalescent COVID-19 specimens originated in the United States, Italy and Spain.

Per the study methods: Counts of nucleated cells, estimated from reference gene primer amplification, were obtained. Profiled with immunoSEQ multiplex PCR; TCRdb holds only in-frame clones, not every one. The DNA was the basis for D and trimming; V, J and clone size are from that table. This sample has 150,000 to 200,000 clones; about 93% occur once, and the top ten carry 3.5% to 5%. V lost 5 bases, J lost 4 bases, and 8 bases lay in between. Germline V CDR1 and CDR2: SGHTA, FQGTGA. The CDR3 is 12 amino acids. Source material: peripheral blood. The chain couples TRBV7-3 to TRBJ1-1; D remains unclear. The receptor's source is a woman aged 45-65 years with acute or convalescent COVID-19. The CDR3 loop is CASSDPGTEAFF. The CDR3 DNA sequence: TGTGCCAGCAGCGACCCGGGCACTGAAGCTTTCTTT.